These 21 T cell receptor beta chains came from one sample sequenced in a study of blood T cell repertoires in COVID-19. TCRdb's copy holds only in-frame clones and misses some; the assay was immunoSEQ multiplex PCR. The table lists about 190,000 clones, under 80% of them singletons. The sample consisted of peripheral blood. Every receptor here comes from a man aged 50 to 60 who had recovered from COVID-19.

This clone was found once. The chain's CDR3 is CASSVLVLAGYGEQFF. The CDR3 region has the DNA TGTGCCAGCAGCGTATTAGTCCTAGCGGGATACGGTGAGCAGTTCTTC. J is TRBJ2-1 and V is TRBV9; 9 bases are a match to TRBD2. This CDR3 spans 16 amino acids. The junction had 11 bases not matched to a gene; V was cut back by 1 base and J by 9 bases. Germline V CDR1 and CDR2: SGDLS, YYNGEE.

V is TRBV27 and J is TRBJ2-7; 7 bases map to TRBD2. Germline-derived CDR1 and CDR2 are MNHEY and SMNVEV (reference sequence). CDR3 length: 15 amino acids. Losses at the gene ends were 5 bases for V and 4 bases for J; bases not matched to a gene: 11. DNA for the CDR3: TGTGCCAGCAGTGTCTCCCCGGGACTACAATACGAGCAGTACTTC. Translation: CASSVSPGLQYEQYF.

CDR3 region: CASTPLSGREVYEQYF. The CDR3 DNA reads TGTGCCAGCACCCCCTTAAGCGGGCGGGAGGTCTACGAGCAGTACTTC. The rearrangement links TRBV5-5 to TRBJ2-7; 8 bases fit TRBD2. There are 16 residues in the CDR3. The germline V gene has CDR1 SGHKS and CDR2 YYEKEE (reference sequence). V dropped 6 bases and J dropped 3; count of bases not matched to a gene: 14.

This clone was recorded a few times. This rearrangement joins TRBV3-1 (or the pseudogene TRBV3-2) to TRBJ1-1; D is ambiguous. Looked up from germline, CDR1 is LGHDT and CDR2 is YNNKEL (reference sequence). This CDR3 region has 11 residues. V lost 0 bases and J lost 9, with 5 bases in between. The CDR3 DNA follows: TGTGCCAGCAGCCAAGATTTAAAAGCTTTCTTT. This translates into CASSQDLKAFF.

This clone was counted a single time. The CDR3 loop is CASSFSAGVPYNEQFF. DNA for the CDR3: TGTGCCAGCAGCTTCTCAGCGGGAGTCCCCTACAATGAGCAGTTCTTC. The chain is built from TRBV7-9 and TRBJ2-1; TRBD2 aligns across 8 bases. The CDR3 spans 16 residues. The J segment lost 2 bases and the V segment lost 3 bases, leaving 6 bases of the junction unmatched. Looked up from germline, CDR1 is SEHNR and CDR2 is FQNEAQ (reference sequence).

The V call is TRBV5-8, the J call TRBJ2-4; 12 bases map to TRBD2. Losses at the gene ends were 4 bases for V and 11 bases for J; bases not matched to a gene: 7. CDR1 is SGHTS, CDR2 YDEGEE, per germline. This CDR3 is built from 14 residues. The CDR3 DNA follows: TGTGCCAGCAGCCAGGGACTAGCGGGTGTTCTTCAGTACTTC. This sequence encodes CASSQGLAGVLQYF.

J is TRBJ2-3 and V is TRBV30; the match to TRBD2 covers 8 bases. Trimming took 2 bases from V and 4 from J; bases not matched to a gene: 20. This CDR3 is 19 amino acids long. Germline V gene data show CDR1 as GTSNPN and CDR2 as SVGIG (reference sequence). In nucleotides, the CDR3 is TGTGCCTGGAGTCCCCAGGGCCTATGGCCTACGGGACTAGCAGATACGCAGTATTTT. Protein product: CAWSPQGLWPTGLADTQYF.

The rearrangement links TRBV24-1 to TRBJ2-5, with D perhaps matching TRBD1 (6 bases). The germline V and J ends were trimmed by 3 bases and 5 bases, with 12 bases remaining between them. This CDR3 is 14 amino acids long. Germline assignment: CDR1 KGHDR and CDR2 SFDVKD. CDR3 residues: CATSDDRWGETQYF. CDR3 DNA: TGTGCCACCAGTGATGACAGGTGGGGGGAGACCCAGTACTTC.

The genes are TRBV11-2 and TRBJ2-1, with TRBD1 matching 10 bases. Losses at the gene ends were 0 bases for V and 4 bases for J; bases not matched to a gene: 6. The CDR3 has 17 amino acids. Looked up from germline, CDR1 is SGHAT and CDR2 is FQNNGV. The CDR3 nucleotides are TGTGCCAGCAGCTTAGATGGGGGGACAGGGGTGTACAATGAGCAGTTCTTC. Translated, it gives CASSLDGGTGVYNEQFF.

The CDR3 loop is CSASDDITSTDTQYF. In DNA form, the CDR3 reads TGCAGTGCTAGTGATGACATAACTAGCACAGATACGCAGTATTTT. This chain uses TRBV20-1 with TRBJ2-3; unclear D gene. The CDR3 runs 15 residues. The germline V gene encodes CDR1 DFQATT and CDR2 SNEGSKA (reference sequence). The ends were cut back, 3 bases at V and 0 bases at J, with 13 bases in the middle.

This chain connects TRBV5-1 to TRBJ2-7; maybe TRBD2 (5 bases). V was cut by 0 bases and J by 3 bases, with 19 bases left in between. The V gene's germline CDR1 is SGHRS and CDR2 YFSETQ. This CDR3 spans 17 amino acids. CDR3: CASSLVPMERGFYEQYF. CDR3 coding DNA: TGCGCCAGCAGCTTGGTCCCGATGGAGCGAGGGTTCTACGAGCAGTACTTC.

The chain combines TRBV28 with TRBJ1-1, with TRBD1 matching 8 bases. The V gene's germline CDR1 is MDHEN and CDR2 SYDVKM. The CDR3 covers 15 residues. V shed 6 bases and J 11 bases; nucleotides not matched to a gene: 17. The CDR3 here is CASSSSGQVLRGAFF. Here the CDR3 DNA reads TGTGCCAGCAGCTCCTCGGGACAGGTGCTTCGTGGGGCTTTCTTT.

The chain has TRBV24-1 and TRBJ2-5; 9 positions match TRBD1. V lost 6 bases and J lost 5; bases outside the gene matches: 15. There are 17 residues in the CDR3. The germline gives CDR1 KGHDR, CDR2 SFDVKD. The CDR3 protein is CATSIFGTGSFCETQYF. CDR3 DNA sequence: TGTGCCACCAGTATCTTTGGGACAGGGAGTTTTTGTGAGACCCAGTACTTC.

The chain joins TRBV2 to TRBJ2-7, with 7 bases identical to TRBD1. This CDR3 comprises 15 residues. From germline, CDR1 is SNHLY and CDR2 FYNNEI. Trimming cost V 6 bases and J 5 bases; bases outside gene matches: 13. CDR3 bases: TGTGCCAGCAGGGGGGACAGAACTATTATTGACGAGCAGTACTTC. As protein: CASRGDRTIIDEQYF.

V gene TRBV25-1 combines with J gene TRBJ2-2; a weak D match, TRBD2 (7 bases). Between the trimmed V and J ends, which lost 4 bases and 6 bases, there was a span of 24 bases. The CDR3 totals 18 residues. Germline loops: CDR1 MGHDK, CDR2 SYGVNS. The CDR3 sequence: CASSAQLASQRGAGELFF. CDR3 DNA: TGTGCCAGCAGTGCCCAACTAGCGTCCCAGAGGGGGGCCGGGGAGCTGTTTTTT.

This rearrangement joins TRBV6-6 to TRBJ1-1; 7 bases map to TRBD1. With V trimmed by 5 bases and J by 0 bases, 3 bases remained unmatched. CDR1 MNHNY and CDR2 SVGAGI come from the germline V gene (reference sequence). This CDR3 is 14 amino acids long. The CDR3 reads CASSRQGMNTEAFF. CDR3 in DNA: TGTGCCAGCAGTCGACAGGGAATGAACACTGAAGCTTTCTTT.

This chain connects TRBV25-1 to TRBJ1-6; a weak D match, TRBD1 (5 bases). This CDR3 has 15 amino acids. Germline V gives CDR1 MGHDK, CDR2 SYGVNS. Trimming took off 4 bases at V and 7 bases at J, with 14 bases between the two ends. CDR3 sequence (DNA): TGTGCCAGCAGTGGGGTAATGGGGGGAAATTCACCCCTCCACTTT. As protein: CASSGVMGGNSPLHF.

This clone was observed at least ten times. The rearrangement uses TRBV7-3 and TRBJ1-1, with no clear D. CDR3 size: 15 residues. Per germline, CDR1 SGHTA and CDR2 FQGTGA. The ends were cut back, 5 bases at V and 0 bases at J, with 13 bases in the middle. CDR3 residues: CASSISTNLNTEAFF. The CDR3 DNA follows: TGTGCCAGCAGCATATCGACAAACCTGAACACTGAAGCTTTCTTT. The complete variable domain, with remaining parts taken from reference TRBV7-3 and TRBJ1-1, reads GAGVSQTPSNKVTEKGKYVELRCDPISGHTALYWYRQSLGQGPEFLIYFQGTGAADDSGLPNDRFFAVRPEGSVSTLKIQRTERGDSAVYLCASSISTNLNTEAFFGQGTRLTVV.

This clone has more than one count but fewer than ten. The chain carries TRBV20-1 and TRBJ2-7, with 11 positions matching TRBD2. Germline lookup yields CDR1 DFQATT and CDR2 SNEGSKA (reference sequence). V gave up 5 bases and J gave up 1 base; unmatched junction bases: 7. CDR3 length: 15 amino acids. CDR3 residues: CSACDGLAGSYEQYF. The CDR3 coding sequence is TGCAGTGCTTGTGACGGACTAGCGGGTTCCTACGAGCAGTACTTC.

The chain links TRBV4-1 to TRBJ2-2, with 10 bases lining up with TRBD2. Germline V gene data show CDR1 as MGHRA and CDR2 as YSYEKL. The CDR3 spans 18 residues. The trim removed 0 bases at V and 2 bases at J, leaving 6 bases unmatched. The CDR3 protein is CASSQDSPSGSNTGELFF. The CDR3 DNA follows: TGCGCCAGCAGCCAAGATTCACCTAGCGGGAGTAACACCGGGGAGCTGTTTTTT.

The V gene is TRBV2, the J gene TRBJ1-2, with 10 nucleotides matching TRBD1. The CDR3 totals 12 residues. Germline trimming cut 4 bases from V and 12 bases from J; bases unmatched to any gene: 5. CDR1 SNHLY and CDR2 FYNNEI come from the germline V gene. CDR3 DNA sequence: TGTGCCAGCAGTGGGACAGGGGGGGGTAACACCTTC. Its translation: CASSGTGGGNTF.